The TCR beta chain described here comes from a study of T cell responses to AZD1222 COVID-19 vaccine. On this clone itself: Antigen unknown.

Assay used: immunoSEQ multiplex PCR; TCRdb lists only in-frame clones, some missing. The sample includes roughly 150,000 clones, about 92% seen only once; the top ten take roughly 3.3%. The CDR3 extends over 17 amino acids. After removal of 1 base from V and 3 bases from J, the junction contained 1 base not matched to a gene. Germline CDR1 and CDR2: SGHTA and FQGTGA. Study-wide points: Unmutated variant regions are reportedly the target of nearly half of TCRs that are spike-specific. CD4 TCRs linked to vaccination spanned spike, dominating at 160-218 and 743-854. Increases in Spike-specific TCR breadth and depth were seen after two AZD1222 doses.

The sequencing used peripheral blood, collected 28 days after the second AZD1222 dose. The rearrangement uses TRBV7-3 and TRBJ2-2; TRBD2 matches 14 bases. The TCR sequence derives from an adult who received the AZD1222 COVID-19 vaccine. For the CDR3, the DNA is TGTGCCAGCAGCTTAAGGGGACTAGCGGGGGACACCGGGGAGCTGTTTTTT. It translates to CASSLRGLAGDTGELFF.